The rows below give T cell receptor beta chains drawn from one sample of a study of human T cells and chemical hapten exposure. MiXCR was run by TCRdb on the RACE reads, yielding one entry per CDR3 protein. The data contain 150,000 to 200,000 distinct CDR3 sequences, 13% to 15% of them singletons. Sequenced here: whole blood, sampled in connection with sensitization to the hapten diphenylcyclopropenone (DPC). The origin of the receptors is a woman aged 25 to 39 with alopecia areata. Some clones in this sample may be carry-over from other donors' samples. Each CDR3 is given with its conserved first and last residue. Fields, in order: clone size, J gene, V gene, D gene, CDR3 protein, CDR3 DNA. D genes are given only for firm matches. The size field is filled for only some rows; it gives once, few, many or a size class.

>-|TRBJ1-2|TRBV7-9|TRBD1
CASSLLGQGVSYGYTF
TGTGCCAGCAGCTTGCTGGGACAGGGAGTTAGCTATGGCTACACCTTC
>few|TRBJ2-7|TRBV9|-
CASSVEPVSLYEQYF
TGTGCCAGCAGCGTAGAGCCAGTGAGCCTCTACGAGCAGTACTTC
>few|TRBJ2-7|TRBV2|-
CASSKTGEGEQYF
TGTGCCAGCAGTAAGACAGGGGAGGGCGAGCAGTACTTC
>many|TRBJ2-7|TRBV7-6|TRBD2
CASSQGVSGNSYEQYF
TGTGCCAGCAGCCAAGGGGTTAGCGGGAACTCCTACGAGCAGTACTTC
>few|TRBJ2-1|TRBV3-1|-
CASSHLSRDEQFF
TGTGCCAGCAGCCACTTAAGCCGGGATGAGCAGTTCTTC
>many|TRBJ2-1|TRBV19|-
CASSRVDARDYNEQFF
TGTGCCAGTAGCAGGGTGGACGCTAGGGATTACAATGAGCAGTTCTTC
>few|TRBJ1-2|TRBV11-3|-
CASSPSVDYGYTF
TGTGCCAGCAGCCCATCAGTTGACTATGGCTACACCTTC
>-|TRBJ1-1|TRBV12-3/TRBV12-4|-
CASSFVGGNTEAFF
TGTGCCAGCAGTTTTGTAGGGGGGAACACTGAAGCTTTCTTT
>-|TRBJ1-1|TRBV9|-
CASSVKWGTEAFF
TGTGCCAGCAGCGTAAAGTGGGGGACTGAAGCTTTCTTT
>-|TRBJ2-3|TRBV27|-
CASSLWGVVGHTQYF
TGTGCCAGCAGTTTATGGGGAGTTGTTGGTCATACGCAGTATTTT
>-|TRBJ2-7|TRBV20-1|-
CSASLRGSVDEQYF
TGCAGTGCGAGCTTGAGAGGGAGCGTCGACGAGCAGTACTTC
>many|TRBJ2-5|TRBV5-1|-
CASSLQGYQETQYF
TGCGCCAGCAGCTTGCAAGGGTACCAAGAGACCCAGTACTTC
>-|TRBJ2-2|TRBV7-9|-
CASSLTTVITGELFF
TGTGCCAGCAGCTTAACCACAGTAATTACCGGGGAGCTGTTTTTT
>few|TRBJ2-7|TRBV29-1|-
CSVRRLDREQYF
TGCAGCGTCCGAAGGTTGGACAGAGAGCAGTACTTC
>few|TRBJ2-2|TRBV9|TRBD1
CASSAGTGKKGGELFF
TGTGCCAGCAGCGCCGGGACAGGGAAGAAGGGCGGGGAGCTGTTTTTT
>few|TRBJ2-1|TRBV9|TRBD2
CASSVGASGTTNEQFF
TGTGCCAGCAGCGTAGGTGCTAGCGGAACGACCAATGAGCAGTTCTTC
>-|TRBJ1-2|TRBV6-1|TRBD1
CASSETGTAYGYTF
TGTGCCAGCAGTGAAACCGGGACAGCCTATGGCTACACCTTC
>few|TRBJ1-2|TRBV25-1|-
CASSESVSSPGDSGSGYTF
TGTGCCAGCAGTGAATCCGTATCTTCGCCCGGGGACTCCGGATCGGGCTACACCTTC
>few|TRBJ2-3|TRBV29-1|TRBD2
CSVGSGTSGGADTQYF
TGCAGCGTTGGGTCTGGGACTAGCGGGGGGGCCGACACGCAGTATTTT
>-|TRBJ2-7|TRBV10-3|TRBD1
CAISAGTAYEQYF
TGTGCCATCAGTGCCGGGACAGCCTACGAGCAGTACTTC
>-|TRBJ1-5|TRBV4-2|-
CASSQDAQSNQPQHF
TGTGCCAGCAGCCAAGATGCCCAGAGCAATCAGCCCCAGCATTTT
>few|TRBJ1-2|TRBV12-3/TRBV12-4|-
CASSLNRELGYGYTF
TGTGCCAGCAGTTTAAACAGAGAACTAGGGTATGGCTACACCTTC
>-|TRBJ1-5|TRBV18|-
CASSPGAGQPQHF
TGTGCCAGCTCACCAGGTGCAGGTCAGCCCCAGCATTTT
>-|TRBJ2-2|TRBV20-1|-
CSTPGGVRTGELFF
TGCAGTACCCCCGGGGGAGTAAGGACCGGGGAGCTGTTTTTT
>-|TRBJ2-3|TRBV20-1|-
CSARLGDTQYF
TGCAGTGCTAGATTGGGGGATACGCAGTATTTT